This TCR beta chain comes out of a study of response to subunit inactivated influenza vaccine. The V end was cut by 6 bases, the J end by 1 base, with 11 bases between. This CDR3 spans 14 amino acids. The V gene's germline CDR1 is MNHNS and CDR2 SASEGT. In this sample, this clonotype turned up many times. From the RT-PCR reads, TCRdb called clonotypes with MiXCR, one entry per CDR3 protein. The data show some 500,000 distinct CDR3 sequences, over 10% seen once. This clonotype was obtained from a man in his forties or fifties who received an inactivated influenza vaccine. Source: PBMCs from blood, taken 40 to 50 days after vaccination. This rearrangement joins TRBV6-1 to TRBJ2-3; the D gene is possibly TRBD2 (6 bases). For the CDR3, the DNA is TGTGCCAGCAGACAACCTAGCGGCACAGATACGCAGTATTTT. As protein: CASRQPSGTDTQYF.